These T cell receptor beta chains were read from a single sample in a study of blood T cells in healthy people across ages. TCRdb reanalysed the 5' RACE reads using MiXCR and keeps one entry per CDR3 protein. Among around 800,000 distinct CDR3 sequences, under 80% were seen once, and the ten largest hold about a quarter. Sequencing was done on a sample of blood. Receptor source: a man aged 25-45 years in good health. The CDR3 runs from the conserved cysteine through the conserved F or W. D genes are given only for firm matches. Clone sizes are given selectively: once, few, many, or a class where the clone is expanded.

clone_size | j_call | d_call | v_call | cdr3_aa | cdr3_nt
few | TRBJ2-1 | TRBD2 | TRBV7-2 | CASSLAGGAYEQFF | TGTGCCAGCAGCTTAGCCGGGGGGGCCTATGAGCAGTTCTTC
few | TRBJ2-3 | - | TRBV20-1 | CSAPPGTSTDTQYF | TGCAGTGCCCCCCCCGGGACTAGCACAGATACGCAGTATTTT
- | TRBJ2-7 | TRBD1 | TRBV7-9 | CASSLPGQGFFEQYF | TGTGCCAGCAGCCTACCGGGACAGGGATTTTTCGAGCAGTACTTC
- | TRBJ1-3 | - | TRBV29-1 | CSVVWAETFSGNTIYF | TGCAGCGTGGTCTGGGCAGAGACTTTCTCTGGAAACACCATATATTTT
few | TRBJ2-1 | TRBD1 | TRBV6-2/TRBV6-3 | CASSSRTGQGHYNEQFF | TGTGCCAGCAGTTCCCGAACCGGACAGGGACATTACAATGAGCAGTTCTTC
- | TRBJ1-6 | - | TRBV2 | CASSQGGVYDSPLHF | TGTGCCAGCAGTCAAGGTGGGGTTTATGATTCACCCCTCCACTTT
- | TRBJ2-5 | TRBD2 | TRBV20-1 | CSANGLAGGQETQYF | TGCAGTGCTAACGGGTTAGCGGGGGGGCAAGAGACCCAGTACTTC
few | TRBJ1-2 | - | TRBV4-3 | CASSPRDGSNYGYTF | TGCGCCAGCAGCCCCCGGGACGGATCTAACTATGGCTACACCTTC
- | TRBJ1-2 | - | TRBV7-9 | CASSSRAGPNYGYTF | TGTGCCAGCAGCTCGAGGGCAGGGCCGAACTATGGCTACACCTTC
few | TRBJ2-6 | - | TRBV3-1 | CASSPTLGGANVLTF | TGTGCCAGCAGCCCTACCTTGGGCGGGGCCAACGTCCTGACTTTC
few | TRBJ2-7 | - | TRBV6-6 | CASSPTGHYEQYF | TGTGCCAGCAGTCCGACAGGCCACTACGAGCAGTACTTC
- | TRBJ2-3 | - | TRBV4-1 | CASSQDLGGFEDTQYF | TGCGCCAGCAGCCAAGACTTAGGGGGGTTTGAAGATACACAGTATTTT
- | TRBJ1-2 | - | TRBV4-3 | CASSQPSIGVPTYTF | TGCGCCAGCAGCCAACCATCCATTGGGGTTCCAACATACACCTTC
few | TRBJ1-2 | - | TRBV27 | CASSLPGQRPYGYTF | TGTGCCAGCAGTTTACCCGGACAGAGGCCGTATGGCTACACCTTC
- | TRBJ2-5 | - | TRBV20-1 | CSARDALGPLQETQYF | TGCAGTGCTAGAGACGCCCTCGGGCCGTTACAAGAGACCCAGTACTTC
- | TRBJ1-1 | - | TRBV6-6 | CASSYGRTGNTEAFF | TGTGCCAGCAGTTATGGTCGGACGGGGAACACTGAAGCTTTCTTT
- | TRBJ1-5 | - | TRBV6-1 | CASRSPGAPNQPQHF | TGTGCCAGCAGATCACCCGGGGCACCTAATCAGCCCCAGCATTTT
- | TRBJ1-2 | - | TRBV14 | CASSQARTGDGYTF | TGTGCTAGCAGCCAAGCCCGCACGGGGGATGGCTACACCTTC
- | TRBJ2-3 | - | TRBV20-1 | CSARDAARGTADTQYF | TGCAGTGCTAGAGATGCGGCCAGGGGCACCGCAGATACGCAGTATTTT
- | TRBJ1-1 | - | TRBV24-1 | CATSDPRKNTEAFF | TGTGCCACCAGTGATCCCAGGAAGAACACTGAAGCTTTCTTT
- | TRBJ2-5 | - | TRBV20-1 | CSARGALGAHQETQYF | TGCAGTGCTAGAGGGGCCTTGGGGGCCCACCAGGAGACCCAGTACTTC
- | TRBJ2-1 | TRBD1 | TRBV29-1 | CSVDLGRGKGEQFF | TGCAGCGTTGACTTGGGCAGGGGGAAGGGTGAGCAGTTCTTC
- | TRBJ1-2 | - | TRBV5-1 | CASSPGTFGEYGYTF | TGCGCCAGCAGCCCTGGGACCTTTGGAGAGTATGGCTACACCTTC
- | TRBJ2-1 | TRBD2 | TRBV9 | CASSPSLGGGGKNEQFF | TGTGCCAGCAGCCCATCTCTCGGCGGGGGAGGGAAAAATGAGCAGTTCTTC